The 27 T cell receptor beta chains below come from one sample, sequenced in a study of beta chain features in type 1 diabetes. All of the isolated RNA was reverse transcribed, so expressed TCRB transcripts were sequenced. The repertoire was sequenced with immunoSEQ multiplex PCR; TCRdb's copy has only in-frame clones and lacks some. The table has some 900,000 clones, 17% seen once. Sequenced input: naive CD4+ T cells from blood. The receptor set was obtained from a young woman in good health.

This chain uses TRBV9 with TRBJ2-2, with D unresolved. Germline V gives CDR1 SGDLS, CDR2 YYNGEE. The CDR3 sequence is 13 residues long. Trimming cost V 7 bases and J 4 bases, with 11 bases left between them. CDR3 amino acids: CASESGSTGELFF. The CDR3 DNA is TGTGCCAGCGAGTCAGGAAGCACCGGGGAGCTGTTTTTT.

This clone was detected a few times. The rearrangement uses TRBV6-1 and TRBJ2-5, with 7 positions matching TRBD1. Unmatched junction bases numbered 5, after V lost 2 bases and J lost 2 bases. The CDR3 spans 15 residues. Germline V gene lookup returns CDR1 MNHNS and CDR2 SASEGT. Written as DNA, the CDR3 is TGTGCCAGCAGTGAACCCGGGACAGCGCAAGAGACCCAGTACTTC. Residues: CASSEPGTAQETQYF.

The chain joins TRBV18 to TRBJ1-1; 8 bases map to TRBD1. CDR3 length: 17 residues. V was pared by 1 base and J by 0 bases, with 7 bases of the junction left unmatched. Germline V gene data show CDR1 as KGHSH and CDR2 as LQKENI. CDR3: CASSPLRDRTMNTEAFF. The CDR3 nucleotides are TGTGCCAGCTCACCACTCCGGGACAGGACGATGAACACTGAAGCTTTCTTT.

V usage is TRBV19 and J usage is TRBJ2-1, with unresolved D. CDR3 length: 17 amino acids. V lost 6 bases and J 8 bases, leaving 26 bases between the germline ends. The germline CDR1 and CDR2 sequences are LNHDA and SQIVND (reference sequence). CDR3 in DNA: TGTGCCAGTAGAAAAAAGTATATTCGGCAGTCGGTCGATGAGCAGTTCTTC. It is translated as CASRKKYIRQSVDEQFF.

V gene TRBV11-1 combines with J gene TRBJ2-1; 12 bases are a match to TRBD1. The germline V gene encodes CDR1 SGHAT and CDR2 FQDESV (reference sequence). The CDR3 runs to 15 residues. V lost 1 base, J lost 14 bases, and 9 bases stayed unmatched. The CDR3 DNA reads as TGTGCCAGCAGCTTAGGGGGGACAGGGGGCCGAAAAGAGTTCTTC. This translates into CASSLGGTGGRKEFF.

CDR3 amino acids: CASSPRDGIQPQHF. The DNA of the CDR3 is TGTGCCAGCTCACCACGGGACGGAATTCAGCCCCAGCATTTT. The V call is TRBV18, the J call TRBJ1-5, with D maybe TRBD1 (5 bases). Germline V lookup: CDR1 KGHSH, CDR2 LQKENI. The V and J ends lost 1 base and 6 bases respectively, with 10 bases between them. The CDR3 has 14 residues.

This clone was detected only a few times. The chain has TRBV10-3 and TRBJ2-3; TRBD2 matches 9 bases. Germline lookup yields CDR1 ENHRY and CDR2 SYGVKD. J was trimmed by 5 bases and V by 6 bases; bases with no gene match: 12. The CDR3 has 16 amino acids. This CDR3 reads CAIRPSGTLPEDTQYF. The CDR3 bases are TGTGCCATCAGGCCTAGCGGGACCCTGCCTGAAGATACGCAGTATTTT.

This clone was seen a handful of times. This chain links TRBV11-3 with TRBJ2-1; D gene uncertain. The ends were cut back, 3 bases at V and 5 bases at J, with 11 bases in the middle. From germline, CDR1 is SGHNT and CDR2 YENEEA. The CDR3 totals 14 residues. CDR3 bases: TGTGCCAGCAGCTTGGGTGTGGCCCACAATGAGCAGTTCTTC. Amino acids: CASSLGVAHNEQFF.

This clone was counted between two and nine times. The chain uses TRBV2 and TRBJ2-2, with D maybe TRBD2 (5 bases). The CDR3 is 13 amino acids. V lost 7 bases, J lost 6 bases, and 12 bases lay in between. In germline, CDR1 is SNHLY, CDR2 FYNNEI. The DNA for the CDR3 is TGTGCCAGCAAACCGAGGGTTGCCGGGGAGCTGTTTTTT. Residues: CASKPRVAGELFF.

A few counts support this clone. The chain combines TRBV7-6 with TRBJ2-1; 8 positions agree with TRBD2. Germline V gene data show CDR1 as SGHVS and CDR2 as FNYEAQ. CDR3 length: 14 residues. V lost 5 bases, J lost 11 bases, and 11 bases stayed unmatched. The CDR3 loop is CASSPISGNVKQFF. The CDR3 DNA sequence: TGTGCCAGCAGCCCGATTAGCGGGAATGTTAAGCAGTTCTTC. Full variable domain (outside the CDR3, taken from reference TRBV7-6 and TRBJ2-1): GAGVSQSPRYKVTKRGQDVALRCDPISGHVSLYWYRQALGQGPEFLTYFNYEAQQDKSGLPNDRFSAERPEGSISTLTIQRTEQRDSAMYRCASSPISGNVKQFFGPGTRLTVL.

The CDR3 bases are TGCGCCAGCAGCCTTGGGACTGACGAAGAGACCCAGTACTTC. It yields the protein CASSLGTDEETQYF. The rearrangement uses TRBV5-1 and TRBJ2-5; maybe TRBD2 (6 bases). Germline V gene sequence: CDR1 SGHRS, CDR2 YFSETQ. Trimming removed 4 bases at V and 3 bases at J, with 13 bases between. The CDR3 loop spans 14 amino acids.

This clone has just a few counts. This sequence joins TRBV27 and TRBJ2-1; 9 bases line up with TRBD2. With 4 bases clipped from V and 5 bases from J, the junction kept 6 bases outside the gene matches. CDR1 MNHEY and CDR2 SMNVEV come from the germline V gene (reference sequence). The CDR3 contains 15 residues. CDR3 region: CASSWGGRAHNEQFF. CDR3 in DNA: TGTGCCAGCAGTTGGGGCGGGAGGGCCCACAATGAGCAGTTCTTC.

In this sample, this clone turned up a few times. V gene TRBV28 combines with J gene TRBJ2-2; 7 nucleotides match TRBD1. Trimming removed 4 bases from V and 7 bases from J; junction bases left unmatched: 6. This CDR3 spans 14 amino acids. Germline V gene data show CDR1 as MDHEN and CDR2 as SYDVKM. CDR3 sequence (DNA): TGTGCCAGCAGTTCGGGACAGCTTTACGGGGAGCTGTTTTTT. Protein sequence: CASSSGQLYGELFF.

This clone occurred a few times. The junction differs from germline at one of its ends, possibly a read error. The J gene is TRBJ2-5, the V gene TRBV29-1; 7 bases agree with TRBD1. The CDR3 covers 13 residues. Germline-derived CDR1 and CDR2 are SQVTM and ANQGSEA. The chain's CDR3 is CSAEQGFGETQYF. The CDR3 DNA reads TGCAGCGCTGAACAGGGGTTCGGGGAGACCCAGTACTTC.

The chain carries TRBV27 and TRBJ2-1, with 7 bases aligning to TRBD1. Germline-derived CDR1 and CDR2 are MNHEY and SMNVEV (reference sequence). The CDR3 has 15 amino acids. Unmatched junction bases numbered 7, after V lost 3 bases and J lost 5 bases. The chain's CDR3 is CASSLPGTDDNEQFF. The CDR3 region has the DNA TGTGCCAGCAGTTTGCCCGGGACAGATGACAATGAGCAGTTCTTC.

There are a few counts of this clone. A junction boundary mismatches the germline segment, possibly from a read error. This chain joins TRBV6-6 and TRBJ1-2; perhaps TRBD1 as D (5 bases). The CDR3 runs 12 residues. CDR1 and CDR2 from the germline V gene are MNHNY and SVGAGI (reference sequence). The CDR3 DNA is TGTGCCATCAGTGCTCAGACAGAGACATACACCTTC. Its translation is CAISAQTETYTF.

This clone was observed a few times. This chain links TRBV18 with TRBJ2-7; no definite D call. Trimming removed 4 bases from V and 4 bases from J, with 8 bases in between. CDR1 is KGHSH and CDR2 is LQKENI in the germline V gene. The CDR3 runs 12 residues. The CDR3 region is CASSQTNYEQYF. CDR3 DNA sequence: TGTGCCAGCTCACAAACAAATTACGAGCAGTACTTC.

J is TRBJ2-5 and V is TRBV28, with TRBD2 matching over 8 bases. Germline CDR1 is MDHEN and CDR2 is SYDVKM. The CDR3 length is 16 residues. After removal of 5 bases from V and 5 bases from J, the junction contained 13 bases not matched to a gene. The CDR3 loop reads CASSEVGLGRQETQYF. DNA of the CDR3: TGTGCCAGCAGTGAGGTGGGACTAGGGAGACAGGAGACCCAGTACTTC.

This clone has only a few counts. The chain recombines TRBV18 with TRBJ1-2, with D perhaps TRBD1 (5 bases). The CDR3 length is 14 residues. Per the germline V gene, CDR1 is KGHSH and CDR2 is LQKENI. V lost 6 bases and J 2 bases, leaving 13 bases between the germline ends. The CDR3 spells CASSIQGWNYGYTF. CDR3 nucleotide sequence: TGTGCCAGCTCCATTCAGGGCTGGAACTATGGCTACACCTTC.

This chain joins TRBV19 and TRBJ2-3; D may be TRBD2 (5 bases). Deletions cut 3 bases from V and 4 bases from J, with 14 bases between. Per germline, CDR1 LNHDA and CDR2 SQIVND (reference sequence). The CDR3 covers 15 residues. CDR3: CASSILVGGADTQYF. CDR3 coding DNA: TGTGCCAGTAGTATTTTGGTCGGAGGCGCAGATACGCAGTATTTT.

The chain couples TRBV2 to TRBJ1-4; D is uncertain. Germline CDR1 reads SNHLY; CDR2 reads FYNNEI. Trimming shortened V by 4 bases and J by 4 bases, and 4 bases separated the two germline ends. The CDR3 is 12 residues long. The CDR3 sequence: CASSVVNEKLFF. The CDR3 bases are TGTGCCAGCAGTGTAGTTAATGAAAAACTGTTTTTT.

There are a few counts of this clone. The chain employs TRBV28 and TRBJ2-1; possibly TRBD2 for D (6 bases). This CDR3 is built from 15 residues. Germline values: CDR1 MDHEN, CDR2 SYDVKM. Trimming shortened V by 5 bases and J by 6 bases, and 17 bases separated the two germline ends. The CDR3 spells CASSILLARRNEQFF. The DNA of the CDR3 is TGTGCCAGCAGTATCCTTCTAGCGCGTCGCAATGAGCAGTTCTTC.

The chain is built from TRBV4-1 and TRBJ2-5; possible D gene TRBD1, 5 bases. Germline CDR1 and CDR2: MGHRA and YSYEKL. Between the trimmed V and J ends, which lost 1 base and 2 bases, there was a span of 11 bases. This CDR3 spans 15 amino acids. The chain's CDR3 is CASSQGDREQETQYF. In DNA form, the CDR3 reads TGCGCCAGCAGCCAAGGAGACAGAGAGCAAGAGACCCAGTACTTC.

V usage is TRBV6-1 and J usage is TRBJ1-5, with 7 bases lining up with TRBD1. Germline V gene lookup returns CDR1 MNHNS and CDR2 SASEGT. This CDR3 region has 16 residues. V trimming: 3 bases; J trimming: 0 bases; junction bases outside the gene matches: 5. This chain's CDR3 is CASSDNRGYSNQPQHF. CDR3 nucleotide sequence: TGTGCCAGCAGTGATAACAGGGGCTATAGCAATCAGCCCCAGCATTTT.

This clone came up a few times. The gene calls are TRBV6-6 and TRBJ1-5; a weak D match, TRBD1 (5 bases). Per the germline V gene, CDR1 is MNHNY and CDR2 is SVGAGI (reference sequence). V was cut by 4 bases and J by 10 bases, with 11 bases left in between. The CDR3 has 12 amino acids. The CDR3 region has the DNA TGTGCCAGCAGTTGGAATAGGGACCCCCAGCATTTT. Its protein product is CASSWNRDPQHF.

This chain joins TRBV7-9 and TRBJ1-3, with 8 bases matching TRBD1. The germline gives CDR1 SEHNR, CDR2 FQNEAQ (reference sequence). Losses at the gene ends were 5 bases for V and 6 bases for J; bases not matched to a gene: 9. The CDR3 is 15 amino acids. The CDR3: CASSPGQGPLNTIYF. The CDR3 DNA reads TGTGCCAGCAGCCCCGGACAGGGCCCACTAAACACCATATATTTT.

This clone was recorded a few times. V gene TRBV25-1 combines with J gene TRBJ1-2; 7 bases are shared with TRBD1. The germline V gene encodes CDR1 MGHDK and CDR2 SYGVNS. The trim removed 8 bases at V and 5 bases at J, leaving 11 bases unmatched. This CDR3 contains 14 residues. CDR3 in amino acids: CASQNDRAPYGYTF. CDR3 nucleotides: TGTGCCAGCCAAAACGACAGGGCCCCATATGGCTACACCTTC.